The 19 T cell receptor beta chains below were found in one sample sequenced in a study of T cell repertoires in aging, cancer and after chemotherapy. The template was genomic DNA from peripheral blood, not RNA. TRB rearrangements spanning V, D and J were amplified using mixed TRB-A/B primers. MiXCR, applied by TCRdb to the multiplex PCR reads, yields one record per CDR3 protein. Among roughly 760 distinct CDR3 sequences listed, roughly 35% were seen once. The specimen was blood. The origin of the receptors is a human donor with a solid tumor.

The chain has TRBV6-1 and TRBJ2-3, with 7 bases lining up with TRBD2. There are 12 residues in the CDR3. Trimming at V came to 5 bases and at J to 11 bases, leaving 7 bases not matched to a gene. Germline CDR1 reads MNHNS; CDR2 reads SASEGT. CDR3 protein: CASSLRGEGQYF. CDR3 sequence (DNA): TGTGCCAGCAGTTTACGGGGGGAGGGGCAGTATTTT.

This clonotype qualifies as large. J is TRBJ2-3 and V is TRBV6-2 or TRBV6-3; 7 bases are a match to TRBD1. Germline-derived CDR1 and CDR2 are MNHEY and SVGEGT. Germline trimming cut 3 bases from V and 4 bases from J; bases unmatched to any gene: 10. This CDR3 is built from 16 residues. CDR3 sequence: CASSYTTGQGADTQYF. The CDR3 region has the DNA TGTGCCAGCAGTTATACGACAGGGCAAGGAGCAGATACGCAGTATTTT.

This sequence joins TRBV11-3 and TRBJ2-3; D is ambiguous. The CDR3 length is 18 residues. The V end lost 0 bases, the J end lost 1 base, and 17 bases lay between the germline ends. The germline V gene has CDR1 SGHNT and CDR2 YENEEA. This chain's CDR3 is CASSLDPRELRGTDTQYF. As DNA, the CDR3 is TGTGCCAGCAGCTTAGATCCTCGAGAACTAAGAGGCACAGATACGCAGTATTTT.

This clonotype is deemed large. The chain uses TRBV6-5 and TRBJ1-6, with a possible D match to TRBD1 (5 bases). From germline, CDR1 is MNHEY and CDR2 SVGAGI. V dropped 6 bases and J dropped 9 bases, with 15 bases sitting between them. This CDR3 is 14 amino acids long. CDR3 bases: TGTGCCAGCAGGCTCCGGGACGGTGGTTCACCCCTCCACTTT. Its protein is CASRLRDGGSPLHF.

This clonotype came up a few times. J is TRBJ2-3 and V is TRBV9, with D hard to call. The CDR3 covers 14 residues. Germline CDR1 and CDR2: SGDLS and YYNGEE. V shed 4 bases and J shed 4 bases, with 13 bases lying between them. The CDR3 sequence: CASSPLSTADTQYF. CDR3 in DNA: TGTGCCAGCAGCCCTCTCAGTACGGCAGATACGCAGTATTTT.

The chain is built from TRBV20-1 and TRBJ2-5; D uncertain. Germline V CDR1 and CDR2: DFQATT, SNEGSKA (reference sequence). The germline V and J ends were trimmed by 0 bases and 5 bases, with 10 bases remaining between them. The CDR3 is made up of 13 amino acids. The CDR3 loop is CSARDRVEETQYF. The CDR3 nucleotides are TGCAGTGCTAGAGATAGAGTCGAGGAGACCCAGTACTTC.

This clonotype was recorded only once. The gene calls are TRBV20-1 and TRBJ2-7; 9 bases fit TRBD2. CDR1 and CDR2 (germline): DFQATT, SNEGSKA (reference sequence). This CDR3 has 18 amino acids. Trimming cost V 0 bases and J 0 bases; bases outside gene matches: 12. CDR3 nucleotide sequence: TGCAGTGCTAGAGATAGTTTGGGGACTAGCCGGAGCTCCTACGAGCAGTACTTC. Its protein is CSARDSLGTSRSSYEQYF.

This clonotype is large within its sample. This chain joins TRBV7-6 and TRBJ2-3; TRBD2 matches 10 bases. V shed 5 bases, J shed 2 bases, and the junction held 10 bases outside the gene matches. There are 17 residues in the CDR3. Germline V gene data show CDR1 as SGHVS and CDR2 as FNYEAQ. In DNA, the CDR3 is TGTGCCAGCAGCCTCGGGGAGCGGGGGGGATACACAGATACGCAGTATTTT. Its translation: CASSLGERGGYTDTQYF.

This clonotype was detected a few times. The chain employs TRBV6-2 or TRBV6-3 and TRBJ2-5; 11 bases are a match to TRBD2. The CDR3 consists of 16 residues. Trimming at V came to 5 bases and at J to 2 bases, leaving 7 bases not matched to a gene. CDR1 is MNHEY and CDR2 is SVGEGT in the germline V gene. CDR3 in amino acids: CASSKPGLAEQETQYF. The DNA of the CDR3 is TGTGCCAGCAGTAAACCGGGACTAGCGGAACAAGAGACCCAGTACTTC.

Concerning this clonotype: A much bigger clone sits one base away, suggesting this may be a read error. The chain links TRBV7-9 to TRBJ2-7; weak D call: TRBD2 (5 bases). Germline CDR1 reads SEHNR; CDR2 reads FQNEAQ (reference sequence). This CDR3 has 12 residues. DNA of the CDR3: TGTGTCAGCAGCTCCCGGGACTACGAGCAGTACTTC. It codes for CVSSSRDYEQYF.

By sample share, this clonotype is large. The rearrangement uses TRBV15 and TRBJ2-6; D is ambiguous. Germline V lookup: CDR1 LNHNV, CDR2 YYDKDF (reference sequence). The CDR3 runs 15 residues. Deletions cut 0 bases from V and 0 bases from J, with 3 bases between. The CDR3 region is CATSRDNSGANVLTF. For the CDR3, the DNA is TGTGCCACCAGCAGAGATAACTCTGGGGCCAACGTCCTGACTTTC.

On this clonotype itself: This may be a read error: a much more frequent sequence differs by one nucleotide. The chain combines TRBV7-2 with TRBJ2-1, with D unclear. Matching the DNA end better, TRBJ2-7 makes the J call doubtful. The CDR3 extends over 14 amino acids. Germline V CDR1 and CDR2: SGHTA, FQGNSA. The CDR3 DNA sequence: TGTGCCAGCCAACCCTTCCCCTCCTACAATGAGCAGTACTTC. Protein sequence: CASQPFPSYNEQYF.

This clonotype is labeled large. The gene calls are TRBV29-1 and TRBJ2-7; 10 nucleotides agree with TRBD2. CDR1 is SQVTM and CDR2 is ANQGSEA in the germline V gene. The CDR3 extends over 14 amino acids. Trimming at V came to 5 bases and at J to 6 bases, leaving 10 bases not matched to a gene. The CDR3 here is CSVYLIAGGGEQYF. As DNA, the CDR3 is TGCAGCGTTTATCTCATAGCGGGGGGAGGCGAGCAGTACTTC.

The V and J genes are TRBV27 and TRBJ1-5; D uncertain. There are 10 residues in the CDR3. Germline V gene lookup returns CDR1 MNHEY and CDR2 SMNVEV (reference sequence). V lost 8 bases and J lost 9, with 8 bases in between. Here the CDR3 reads CASGLLPQHF. The CDR3 DNA is TGTGCCAGCGGACTATTGCCCCAGCATTTT.

The rearrangement links TRBV19 to TRBJ2-5, with a weak D call TRBD2 (6 bases). Trimming shortened V by 6 bases and J by 4 bases, and 18 bases separated the two germline ends. Germline V gene sequence: CDR1 LNHDA, CDR2 SQIVND (reference sequence). The CDR3 runs to 15 residues. CDR3 region: CASSDPMRGGETQYF. DNA of the CDR3: TGTGCCAGTAGCGATCCGATGCGGGGAGGAGAGACCCAGTACTTC.

A single count supports this clonotype. This rearrangement joins TRBV12-3 or TRBV12-4 to TRBJ1-2; no definite D call. The CDR3 loop spans 14 amino acids. V gave up 9 bases and J gave up 0 bases, with 14 bases separating them. DNA for the CDR3: TGTGCCAGAAACGGACTGAAAGCTAACTATGGCTACACCTTC. Translated: CARNGLKANYGYTF.

The chain combines TRBV29-1 with TRBJ2-5; D is unresolved. The V gene lost 4 bases and the J gene lost 1 base, with 10 bases spanning the gap. Germline assignment: CDR1 SQVTM and CDR2 ANQGSEA. This CDR3 comprises 13 residues. CDR3 DNA sequence: TGCAGCGTTGTACCCTCGTCCCAAGAGACCCAGTACTTC. Protein product: CSVVPSSQETQYF.

Regarding this clonotype: This may be a read error: a much more frequent sequence differs by one nucleotide. The genes are TRBV6-5 and TRBJ2-3, with 11 bases that match TRBD2. This CDR3 is built from 16 residues. With 5 bases clipped from V and 7 bases from J, the junction kept 11 bases outside the gene matches. Germline V gene data show CDR1 as MNHEY and CDR2 as SVGAGI. CDR3 residues: CASSPNLAGGANTQYF. The CDR3 DNA reads as TGTGCCAGCAGTCCGAACCTAGCGGGGGGAGCAAATACGCAGTATTTT.

The table lists this clonotype with a few counts. This chain uses TRBV6-5 with TRBJ2-2; D call uncertain. The CDR3 runs 14 residues. The germline V gene encodes CDR1 MNHEY and CDR2 SVGAGI. The V end lost 5 bases, the J end lost 7 bases, and 14 bases lay between the germline ends. The CDR3 spells CASSLSGNGGELFF. The CDR3 DNA follows: TGTGCCAGCAGTCTCAGTGGGAACGGCGGGGAGCTGTTTTTT.